These 10 T cell receptor beta chains were all obtained from the same sample, sequenced in a study of T cell repertoires in cytomegalovirus infection. TCRdb redid the calling of the reads with MiXCR, one entry per CDR3 protein. The repertoire holds 750,000 to 900,000 distinct CDR3 sequences, with around 29% as singletons. Antigen specificity for these receptors is unknown. Sequencing used cultured CD8+ T cells from PBMCs, obtained from culture after CMV antigen stimulation. These receptors were taken from a human donor in good health (CMV status not recorded). Some clones in this sample may be carry-over from other donors' samples.

There are many counts of this clonotype. The V and J genes are TRBV11-3 and TRBJ1-6; D unclear. The CDR3 runs 15 residues. Deletions cut 1 base from V and 9 bases from J, with 13 bases between. CDR1 is SGHNT and CDR2 is YENEEA in the germline V gene. The CDR3 DNA follows: TGTGCCAGCAGCTTAGGTTCCTGGAACATTTCACCCCTCCACTTT. The encoded protein is CASSLGSWNISPLHF.

There are many counts of this clonotype. The rearrangement uses TRBV7-2 and TRBJ2-7, with TRBD2 identical over 7 bases. After removal of 6 bases from V and 2 bases from J, the junction contained 10 bases not matched to a gene. Germline V gene data show CDR1 as SGHTA and CDR2 as FQGNSA. There are 15 residues in the CDR3. CDR3 sequence: CASSFAGEGTYEQYF. In DNA form, the CDR3 reads TGTGCCAGCAGTTTTGCTGGGGAGGGTACCTACGAGCAGTACTTC.

Ten or more counts support this clonotype. The chain employs TRBV7-9 and TRBJ1-6; 7 nucleotides match TRBD1. This CDR3 region has 15 residues. Germline values: CDR1 SEHNR, CDR2 FQNEAQ (reference sequence). V was pared by 5 bases and J by 4 bases, with 5 bases of the junction left unmatched. CDR3 DNA sequence: TGTGCCAGCAGCACCCGGGACAGTTATAATTCACCCCTCCACTTT. Encoded protein: CASSTRDSYNSPLHF.

This rearrangement joins TRBV4-1 to TRBJ2-7; tentative D call: TRBD1 (5 bases). Per germline, CDR1 MGHRA and CDR2 YSYEKL. The CDR3 is 15 amino acids. Trimming took off 1 base at V and 2 bases at J, with 12 bases between the two ends. The CDR3: CASSQVEKGPYEQYF. CDR3 coding DNA: TGCGCCAGCAGCCAAGTAGAGAAGGGGCCCTACGAGCAGTACTTC.

This clonotype has a handful of counts. The rearrangement uses TRBV28 and TRBJ1-2; D is unresolved. This CDR3 contains 14 residues. Per germline, CDR1 MDHEN and CDR2 SYDVKM. V lost 6 bases, J lost 4 bases, and 15 bases lay in between. CDR3 region: CASSIGGLAYGYTF. The CDR3 bases are TGTGCCAGCAGCATCGGAGGGTTGGCCTATGGCTACACCTTC.

The V call is TRBV6-2 or TRBV6-3, the J call TRBJ2-1; the match to TRBD2 covers 9 bases. The V gene end was trimmed by 7 bases and the J gene end by 5 bases; junction bases not matched to a gene: 15. The CDR3 totals 17 residues. Germline CDR1 is MNHEY and CDR2 is SVGEGT. The DNA for the CDR3 is TGTGCCAGCACCCTTTCCCCCGCGGGGGGGCTACACAATGAGCAGTTCTTC. Protein sequence: CASTLSPAGGLHNEQFF.

This sequence joins TRBV5-1 and TRBJ2-2; 7 nucleotides line up with TRBD1. V was clipped by 4 bases and J by 5 bases; unmatched bases: 8. Germline loops: CDR1 SGHRS, CDR2 YFSETQ. The CDR3 consists of 15 residues. This CDR3 is CASSLKGAGTGELFF. The CDR3 DNA is TGCGCCAGCAGCCTCAAGGGGGCAGGAACCGGGGAGCTGTTTTTT.

The chain joins TRBV13 to TRBJ2-2, with 11 bases identical to TRBD1. Germline values: CDR1 PRHDT, CDR2 FYEKMQ (reference sequence). There are 19 residues in the CDR3. The junction had 10 bases not matched to a gene; V was cut back by 4 bases and J by 0 bases. CDR3 in amino acids: CASSSRDRGELSNTGELFF. CDR3 coding DNA: TGTGCCAGCAGCTCCCGGGACAGGGGGGAATTATCGAACACCGGGGAGCTGTTTTTT.

The rearrangement links TRBV18 to TRBJ2-3; perhaps TRBD2 as D (6 bases). The CDR3 is 17 amino acids. Deletions cut 0 bases from V and 1 base from J, with 14 bases between. The germline V gene has CDR1 KGHSH and CDR2 LQKENI. CDR3 sequence reads: CASSPPWREYGTDTQYF. The CDR3 nucleotides are TGTGCCAGCTCACCACCGTGGAGGGAGTACGGCACAGATACGCAGTATTTT.

The chain has TRBV27 and TRBJ2-1; 7 nucleotides agree with TRBD2. V shed 2 bases and J 4 bases; nucleotides not matched to a gene: 8. Germline CDR1 reads MNHEY; CDR2 reads SMNVEV (reference sequence). The CDR3 is 16 residues long. DNA for the CDR3: TGTGCCAGCAGTTTAGTGGGGGGGAACCTTTACAATGAGCAGTTCTTC. This encodes CASSLVGGNLYNEQFF.